This T cell receptor (beta chain) was identified during a study of blood T cell repertoires in COVID-19. Study-wide background: Specimens from acute and convalescent COVID-19 originated in the United States, Italy and Spain. Nucleic acid was either cDNA or gDNA, and it came from T cells, B-cell-depleted T cells, or PBMCs.

In the original workflow: The assay estimated nucleated cells by amplifying reference gene primers. The method was immunoSEQ multiplex PCR; TCRdb's version includes in-frame clones alone and lacks a portion of them. V, J and clone size reflect that table, while D and trimming were determined from the DNA. The sample holds about 75,000 clones; 87% are singletons and the top ten take 5% to 7.5%. The CDR3 runs to 14 residues. Germline-derived CDR1 and CDR2 are MDHEN and SYDVKM. J lost 10 bases, V lost 2 bases, and 5 bases had no gene match. The sample consisted of peripheral blood. The receptor comes from a woman in her fifties or sixties with acute or convalescent COVID-19. The chain carries TRBV28 and TRBJ1-1, with 12 bases matching TRBD1. This chain's CDR3 is CASSLGDRGLRAFF. CDR3 coding DNA: TGTGCCAGCAGTTTAGGGGACAGGGGGCTAAGAGCTTTCTTT.